This passage covers 5 T cell receptor beta chains from one sample sequenced in a study of PD-1 blockade in classical Hodgkin lymphoma. Clones were read by immunoSEQ multiplex PCR, and TCRdb kept only the in-frame ones, dropping some. The sample shows about 24,000 clones, roughly 80% of them seen only once. Following autologous stem cell transplantation, relapse occurred in every patient, and exposure to brentuximab vedotin varied. The material sequenced was peripheral blood mononuclear cells (PBMCs), taken before the second cycle of nivolumab. The source of these receptors is a human donor with classical Hodgkin lymphoma.

The chain uses TRBV6-1 and TRBJ2-7, with 7 positions matching TRBD1. Germline V lookup: CDR1 MNHNS, CDR2 SASEGT. V lost 2 bases and J lost 2; bases outside the gene matches: 6. This CDR3 has 15 residues. The CDR3 region has the DNA TGTGCCAGCAGTGAAATGACAGGGACGGCCTACGAGCAGTACTTC. Its translation: CASSEMTGTAYEQYF.

This chain connects TRBV4-1 to TRBJ1-1; 8 nucleotides match TRBD1. The CDR3 spans 15 residues. The germline CDR1 and CDR2 sequences are MGHRA and YSYEKL. After removal of 3 bases from V and 3 bases from J, the junction contained 6 bases not matched to a gene. CDR3 protein: CASSHPDRGHTEAFF. As DNA, the CDR3 is TGCGCCAGCAGCCACCCTGACAGGGGCCACACTGAAGCTTTCTTT.

The V and J genes are TRBV28 and TRBJ1-3; D may be TRBD1 (5 bases). Germline V CDR1 and CDR2: MDHEN, SYDVKM. The CDR3 runs 13 residues. The V end lost 2 bases, the J end lost 4 bases, and 6 bases lay between the germline ends. CDR3 bases: TGTGCCAGCAGTTTAGGGGCCGGAAACACCATATATTTT. Protein: CASSLGAGNTIYF.

The CDR3: CASSLERVYGYTF. The CDR3 DNA reads as TGTGCCAGCAGCCTAGAGAGGGTCTATGGCTACACCTTC. The chain employs TRBV7-9 and TRBJ1-2, with D hard to call. Germline CDR1 SEHNR, CDR2 FQNEAQ (reference sequence). The V and J ends lost 5 bases and 4 bases respectively, with 11 bases between them. This CDR3 has 13 residues.

J is TRBJ2-2 and V is TRBV7-2; possibly TRBD1 for D (5 bases). The V gene's germline CDR1 is SGHTA and CDR2 FQGNSA. The CDR3 is 15 residues long. V was shortened by 3 bases and J by 0 bases, with 8 bases between the two germline ends. CDR3 coding DNA: TGTGCCAGCAGCTTTAGGACAACGAACACCGGGGAGCTGTTTTTT. Amino acid sequence: CASSFRTTNTGELFF.